This TCR beta chain was found in a study of blood T cell repertoires in COVID-19. Whole-study context: The United States, Italy and Spain supplied acute and convalescent COVID-19 samples. PBMCs, B-cell-depleted T cells, or T cells were the source of the cDNA or gDNA that made up the material.

Germline-derived CDR1 and CDR2 are MNHEY and SVGAGI. Trimming removed 2 bases from V and 6 bases from J; junction bases left unmatched: 4. The CDR3 contains 15 residues. How the authors handled the data: How many nucleated cells were present was estimated from reference gene primer amplification. Generated by immunoSEQ multiplex PCR, the TCRdb table keeps only in-frame clones and is missing some. That table furnishes V, J and clone size, whereas the DNA furnished D and trimming. The sample lists roughly 180,000 clones, under 90% occurring once. The sequence came from a woman older than 75 with active or convalescent COVID-19. Sequenced sample: peripheral blood. The rearrangement joins TRBV6-5 to TRBJ2-7; 13 bases agree with TRBD2. CDR3 nucleotides: TGTGCCAGCAGTTACAGACTAGCGGGAGGCCTCGAGCAGTACTTC. As protein: CASSYRLAGGLEQYF.